These 13 T cell receptor beta chains originate from one sample sequenced in a study of cytomegalovirus exposure and HLA in healthy donors. Both 60 Vbeta primers and 13 Jbeta primers went into the PCR. Profiling relied on immunoSEQ multiplex PCR, and the TCRdb table lists in-frame clones only, not all of them. The sample contains roughly 150,000 clones, roughly 70% of which appear only once. The sequencing sample was made of PBMCs. The receptors here all came from a man aged 55 to 69 in good health and CMV-seronegative.

V is TRBV28 and J is TRBJ2-7; 7 nucleotides align to TRBD2. V was pared by 10 bases and J by 6 bases, with 12 bases of the junction left unmatched. The CDR3 totals 13 residues. Germline CDR1 is MDHEN and CDR2 is SYDVKM. The CDR3 loop reads CATLRLAVREQYF. The CDR3 coding sequence is TGTGCCACCCTTCGACTAGCCGTACGCGAGCAGTACTTC.

The chain employs TRBV11-2 and TRBJ1-5; maybe TRBD1 (6 bases). The CDR3 is 13 amino acids. In germline, CDR1 is SGHAT, CDR2 FQNNGV. V lost 3 bases to trimming and J lost 5 bases, with 8 bases between them. CDR3 coding DNA: TGTGCCAGCAGCTTCGACAGGCATCAGCCCCAGCATTTT. It translates to CASSFDRHQPQHF.

V and J are TRBV6-1 and TRBJ1-4; 8 bases match TRBD1. Trimming took 8 bases from V and 8 from J; bases not matched to a gene: 7. There are 13 residues in the CDR3. Per germline, CDR1 MNHNS and CDR2 SASEGT. The CDR3 is CASDVGQEEKLFF. CDR3 DNA: TGTGCCAGCGACGTGGGACAGGAGGAAAAACTGTTTTTT.

This chain links TRBV19 with TRBJ1-2; TRBD1 matches at 11 bases. Germline V gene data show CDR1 as LNHDA and CDR2 as SQIVND (reference sequence). The CDR3 runs to 14 residues. The ends lost 5 bases at V and 7 bases at J; junction bases unmatched: 6. CDR3 coding DNA: TGTGCCAGTAGTCCGGCGGGGACAGGGGGTGGCTACACCTTC. Translation gives CASSPAGTGGGYTF.

CDR3 nucleotide sequence: TGTGCCAGCAGTGTAACTAGCGAGTACGAGCAGTACTTC. The encoded protein is CASSVTSEYEQYF. The chain is built from TRBV6-1 and TRBJ2-7, with 7 positions matching TRBD2. Germline CDR1 MNHNS, CDR2 SASEGT. J gave up 4 bases and V 4 bases, and 4 bases lay outside the gene matches. The CDR3 is made up of 13 amino acids.

The V call is TRBV11-2, the J call TRBJ2-5; 8 nucleotides align to TRBD1. J lost 4 bases, V lost 7 bases, and 8 bases had no gene match. Per the germline V gene, CDR1 is SGHAT and CDR2 is FQNNGV. The CDR3 loop spans 14 amino acids. The CDR3 coding sequence is TGTGCCAGCAACCTCAGGGGGCGTAGAGAGACCCAGTACTTC. This sequence encodes CASNLRGRRETQYF.

The chain couples TRBV11-2 to TRBJ2-5, with 9 positions matching TRBD1. Per germline, CDR1 SGHAT and CDR2 FQNNGV. Trimming at V came to 3 bases and at J to 4 bases, leaving 9 bases not matched to a gene. The CDR3 sequence is 16 residues long. The DNA for the CDR3 is TGTGCCAGCAGCTTGGGTCCGGGACAGGGAACAGAGACCCAGTACTTC. Protein sequence: CASSLGPGQGTETQYF.

V gene TRBV4-1 combines with J gene TRBJ1-1, with 7 positions matching TRBD1. Trimming took 0 bases from V and 0 from J; bases not matched to a gene: 4. This CDR3 is built from 16 residues. From germline, CDR1 is MGHRA and CDR2 YSYEKL. DNA of the CDR3: TGCGCCAGCAGCCAAGATACAACAGGGGTGAACACTGAAGCTTTCTTT. It encodes CASSQDTTGVNTEAFF.

The chain couples TRBV9 to TRBJ1-1; tentative D call: TRBD1 (5 bases). CDR3 length: 16 residues. Between the trimmed V and J ends, which lost 0 bases and 5 bases, there was a span of 17 bases. Germline values: CDR1 SGDLS, CDR2 YYNGEE. The chain's CDR3 is CASSVAGSGVSTEAFF. DNA for the CDR3: TGTGCCAGCAGCGTAGCTGGGTCGGGGGTCAGTACTGAAGCTTTCTTT.

This clone was seen a handful of times. One end of the junction varies from germline; a read error may be responsible. The V call is TRBV19, the J call TRBJ2-3; D is ambiguous. Per the germline V gene, CDR1 is LNHDA and CDR2 is SQIVND (reference sequence). The CDR3 is 11 residues long. The CDR3 region is CASSIPPLVHF. Written as DNA, the CDR3 is TGTGCCAGTAGTATTCCCCCGCTAGTACATTTT. Variable domain in full (rest from reference TRBV19 and TRBJ2-3): DGGITQSPKYLFRKEGQNVTLSCEQNLNHDAMYWYRQDPGQGLRLIYYSQIVNDFQKGDIAEGYSVSREKKESFPLTVTSAQKNPTAFYLCASSIPPLVHFGPGTRLTVL.

This clone showed up just a few times. This chain joins TRBV19 and TRBJ2-3; 7 nucleotides agree with TRBD2. The CDR3 consists of 14 residues. Per the germline V gene, CDR1 is LNHDA and CDR2 is SQIVND (reference sequence). V shed 7 bases and J 3 bases; nucleotides not matched to a gene: 7. For the CDR3, the DNA is TGTGCCAGTACCGCCCGCGGGGGAACAGATACGCAGTATTTT. This sequence encodes CASTARGGTDTQYF.

The count of this clone is one. The V gene is TRBV7-6, the J gene TRBJ2-7, with D perhaps TRBD2 (6 bases). The CDR3 extends over 15 amino acids. V was cut by 5 bases and J by 2 bases, with 16 bases left in between. Germline V gene data show CDR1 as SGHVS and CDR2 as FNYEAQ. The CDR3 bases are TGTGCCAGCAGCCAGACTAGGACGGAACCCTACGAGCAGTACTTC. Its protein product is CASSQTRTEPYEQYF.

The gene calls are TRBV19 and TRBJ2-7, with D maybe TRBD1 (5 bases). The CDR3 length is 14 residues. Germline CDR1 and CDR2: LNHDA and SQIVND (reference sequence). V was trimmed by 5 bases and J by 0 bases, leaving 11 bases between them. CDR3: CASSPQVSSYEQYF. CDR3 DNA sequence: TGTGCCAGTAGTCCACAGGTCAGCTCCTACGAGCAGTACTTC.